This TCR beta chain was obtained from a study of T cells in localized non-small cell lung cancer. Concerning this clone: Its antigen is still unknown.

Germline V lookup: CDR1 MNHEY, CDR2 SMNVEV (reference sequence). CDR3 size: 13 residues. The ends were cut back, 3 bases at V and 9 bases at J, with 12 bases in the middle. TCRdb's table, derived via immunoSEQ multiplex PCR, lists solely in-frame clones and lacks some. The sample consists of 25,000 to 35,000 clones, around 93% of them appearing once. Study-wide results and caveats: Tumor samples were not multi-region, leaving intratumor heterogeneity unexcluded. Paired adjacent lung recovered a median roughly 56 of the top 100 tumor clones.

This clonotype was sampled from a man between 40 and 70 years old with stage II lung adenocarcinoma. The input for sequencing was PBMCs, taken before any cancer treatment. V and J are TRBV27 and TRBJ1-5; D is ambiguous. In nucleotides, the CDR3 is TGTGCCAGCAGTTTCGACCCCCGCGGGCCCCAGCATTTT. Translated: CASSFDPRGPQHF.